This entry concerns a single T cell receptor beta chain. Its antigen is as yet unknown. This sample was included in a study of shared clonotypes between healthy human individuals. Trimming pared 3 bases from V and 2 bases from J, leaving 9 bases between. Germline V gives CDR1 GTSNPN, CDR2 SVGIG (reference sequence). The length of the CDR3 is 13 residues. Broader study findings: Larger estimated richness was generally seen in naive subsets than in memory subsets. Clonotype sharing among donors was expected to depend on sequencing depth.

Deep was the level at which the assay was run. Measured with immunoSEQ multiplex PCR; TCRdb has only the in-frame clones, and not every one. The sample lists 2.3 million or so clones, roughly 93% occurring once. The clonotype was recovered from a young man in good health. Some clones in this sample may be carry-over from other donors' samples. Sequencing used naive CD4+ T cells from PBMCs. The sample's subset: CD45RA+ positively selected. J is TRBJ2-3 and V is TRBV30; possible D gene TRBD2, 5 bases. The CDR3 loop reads CAWRSGVTDTQYF. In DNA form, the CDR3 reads TGTGCCTGGAGGAGCGGCGTCACAGATACGCAGTATTTT.